This is a list of T cell receptor beta chains from one sample in a study of blood T cell repertoires in COVID-19. Clones were read by immunoSEQ multiplex PCR, and TCRdb kept only the in-frame ones, dropping some. The sample consists of around 300,000 clones, roughly 85% of them appearing once. The specimen sequenced was peripheral blood. These TCRs come from a human donor in a cohort sampled during active COVID-19. Each CDR3 is given with its conserved first and last residue. D genes are given only for firm matches. Clone size is given for some rows only: seen once, a few or many times, or a class if the clone is expanded.

DNA	CDR3	size	D	V	J
TGTGCCAGCAGCCCAAGACTAGCGGGGGTATCTAGCACAGATACGCAGTATTTT	CASSPRLAGVSSTDTQYF	few	TRBD2	TRBV3-1/TRBV3-2	TRBJ2-3
TGTGCCACCAGTGACGCCACTAGCGGCAACAATGAGCAGTTCTTC	CATSDATSGNNEQFF	NA	TRBD2	TRBV24-1	TRBJ2-1
TGTGCCAGCAGCGCTCCCGGACTAGCGGGGTGGACGGAGCAGTACTTC	CASSAPGLAGWTEQYF	NA	TRBD2	TRBV9	TRBJ2-7
TGTGCCAGCAGCTTCCCAGGCACGGGAAACACCATATATTTT	CASSFPGTGNTIYF	NA	NA	TRBV11-2	TRBJ1-3
TGTGCCAGCAGCTTGGGGAACAGGGTACGCGACACTGAAGCTTTCTTT	CASSLGNRVRDTEAFF	NA	NA	TRBV5-6	TRBJ1-1
TGTGCCATCAGTGAGACATGGACAGGGGGAACCTACGAGCAGTACTTC	CAISETWTGGTYEQYF	NA	TRBD1	TRBV10-3	TRBJ2-7
TGTGCCAGCAGTCAAGGGGGAGGGGCTGGAGCAGCTTTCTTT	CASSQGGGAGAAFF	NA	NA	TRBV7-9	TRBJ1-1
TGCGCCAGCACTCCGGACAGGTCTAACTATGGCTACACCTTC	CASTPDRSNYGYTF	few	TRBD1	TRBV4-1	TRBJ1-2
TGCGCCAGCAGTTCGACAGGGTCCCACGAGCAGTACTTC	CASSSTGSHEQYF	NA	TRBD1	TRBV10-1	TRBJ2-7
TGTGCCTGGGGGGGGGAGGACGAGCAGTACTTC	CAWGGEDEQYF	few	TRBD2	TRBV30	TRBJ2-7
TGTGCCAGCAGTTTAGAGGGGGAGAGTGAAGCTTTCTTT	CASSLEGESEAFF	NA	NA	TRBV28	TRBJ1-1
TGTGCCAGCAGTCCAAGAGGGTTGGATGGCTACACCTTC	CASSPRGLDGYTF	NA	NA	TRBV27	TRBJ1-2
TGTGCCAGCAGCTCACAGGGGGGGATGAACACTGAAGCTTTCTTT	CASSSQGGMNTEAFF	few	TRBD1	TRBV11-2	TRBJ1-1
TGTGCCAGCAGTGAACTCGGGGAGCTGTTTTTT	CASSELGELFF	few	NA	TRBV2	TRBJ2-2
TGTGCCAGTAGTATCGGGACAGGGGGCACTGAAGCTTTCTTT	CASSIGTGGTEAFF	NA	TRBD1	TRBV19	TRBJ1-1
TGTGCCAGCAGCGCCGGGACAGGAAGGCACGAGCAGTACTTC	CASSAGTGRHEQYF	few	TRBD1	TRBV2	TRBJ2-7
TGTGCCAGCAGACTAGCGTACTACAATGAGCAGTTCTTC	CASRLAYYNEQFF	NA	TRBD2	TRBV12-3/TRBV12-4	TRBJ2-1
TGTGCCAGCAGCCCGCTCGGCGGGTTCACGACCCAGTACTTC	CASSPLGGFTTQYF	NA	NA	TRBV3-1/TRBV3-2	TRBJ2-5
TGTGCCACCAGTGATCGACGGCTAGCGGGGGCCGGCACAGATACGCAGTATTTT	CATSDRRLAGAGTDTQYF	NA	TRBD2	TRBV24-1	TRBJ2-3
TGTGCCAGCAGCCTTTCAGTCGAGCAGTACTTC	CASSLSVEQYF	NA	NA	TRBV7-2	TRBJ2-7
TGTGCCAGCAGCCAAGATCGACGGGTGGTTAGGTCGGCGCAGTATTTT	CASSQDRRVVRSAQYF	NA	NA	TRBV3-1/TRBV3-2	TRBJ2-3
TGTGCCAGCAGCCAATGGGCCAGGACCTACAATGAGCAGTTCTTC	CASSQWARTYNEQFF	few	NA	TRBV3-1/TRBV3-2	TRBJ2-1
TGCGCCAGCAGCCATACTCCGGGACAGGGTAATGAAAAACTGTTTTTT	CASSHTPGQGNEKLFF	NA	TRBD1	TRBV4-1	TRBJ1-4
TGTGCCAGCTCACCAAGAACAGGACCGAATGGCTACACCTTC	CASSPRTGPNGYTF	once	NA	TRBV18	TRBJ1-2
TGTGCCAGCCAGGGACAGGCCGGCCGCAATCAGCCCCAGCATTTT	CASQGQAGRNQPQHF	NA	TRBD1	TRBV2	TRBJ1-5
TGTGCCAGCAGCCAAAGCTCTCAGGATTACGAGCAGTACTTC	CASSQSSQDYEQYF	NA	NA	TRBV3-1/TRBV3-2	TRBJ2-7
TGTGCCAGCAGTGGGACAGCTGCTAGCACAGATACGCAGTATTTT	CASSGTAASTDTQYF	NA	NA	TRBV25-1	TRBJ2-3
TGTGCCAGTAGTGAGGGTCGCGGGGGAAAACTGTTTTTT	CASSEGRGGKLFF	NA	NA	TRBV19	TRBJ1-4
TGTGCCAGCAGCTTTCGGGGGGCTCTTGAAAAACTGTTTTTT	CASSFRGALEKLFF	NA	NA	TRBV7-9	TRBJ1-4
TGTGCCAGCAGGATAAGTCAGGACTATAATTCACCCCTCCACTTT	CASRISQDYNSPLHF	NA	NA	TRBV6-5	TRBJ1-6
TGTGCCAGCTCCCATGAAGGACAGAACTATGGCTACACCTTC	CASSHEGQNYGYTF	NA	NA	TRBV6-5	TRBJ1-2
TGTGCCAGTAGTACCTCCGGGACAGGGTTCTACGAGCAGTACTTC	CASSTSGTGFYEQYF	NA	TRBD1	TRBV19	TRBJ2-7
TGTGCCAGCAGTTCCTCGGGACAAAACACTGAAGCTTTCTTT	CASSSSGQNTEAFF	NA	NA	TRBV27	TRBJ1-1
TGTGCCAGCAGTTTATACCAGGGGGCCCCTTATGATGAAAAACTGTTTTTT	CASSLYQGAPYDEKLFF	NA	TRBD1	TRBV28	TRBJ1-4
TGTGCCTGGAGTCTGGGACAGGGCAGCTCTGGGGCCAACGTCCTGACTTTC	CAWSLGQGSSGANVLTF	NA	TRBD1	TRBV30	TRBJ2-6
TGTGCCTGGTGGGCAGGAGGCTACTATGGCTACACCTTC	CAWWAGGYYGYTF	NA	NA	TRBV30	TRBJ1-2
TGTGCCAGCAGTTTATACCCAAGGGGTACAAAAGTTTACGAGCAGTACTTC	CASSLYPRGTKVYEQYF	once	NA	TRBV27	TRBJ2-7
TGTGCCAGCAGAGAAATACATGGCACCGGGGAGCTGTTTTTT	CASREIHGTGELFF	NA	NA	TRBV6-4	TRBJ2-2
TGCAGCGTTGTACAGAAGCCAAACACCGGGGAGCTGTTTTTT	CSVVQKPNTGELFF	NA	NA	TRBV29-1	TRBJ2-2
TGTGCCAGCAGCCATTTTACTAGCGGGGGGTTAAAGCAGTACTTC	CASSHFTSGGLKQYF	NA	TRBD2	TRBV3-1/TRBV3-2	TRBJ2-7
TGTGCCAGCAGCCGCGGGGGTCTAGCCCAGCATTTT	CASSRGGLAQHF	NA	NA	TRBV13	TRBJ1-5
TGTGCCTGGACCCCAGGGGTGGACACTGAAGCTTTCTTT	CAWTPGVDTEAFF	NA	NA	TRBV30	TRBJ1-1
TGTGCCAGTCAAGACAGGGGGACCCATGAGCAGTTCTTC	CASQDRGTHEQFF	NA	TRBD1	TRBV27	TRBJ2-1
TGTGCCAGCTCAAAGACAGGGGAACGCTACAATGAGCAGTTCTTC	CASSKTGERYNEQFF	NA	TRBD1	TRBV18	TRBJ2-1
TGTGCCAGCAGCGGAGGCTCATGGGAAAAACTGTTTTTT	CASSGGSWEKLFF	NA	NA	TRBV9	TRBJ1-4
TGTGCCAGCACCCAAGAGGGACAGGGGAACACTGAAGCTTTCTTT	CASTQEGQGNTEAFF	NA	TRBD1	TRBV2	TRBJ1-1
TGTGCCAGCAGAGACGGGGGGCACACTGAAGCTTTCTTT	CASRDGGHTEAFF	NA	NA	TRBV5-5	TRBJ1-1
TGTGCCAGCAGCCACCGCCACCGGGGACAAGAGACCCAGTACTTC	CASSHRHRGQETQYF	many	NA	TRBV3-1/TRBV3-2	TRBJ2-5
TGTGCCAGCAGTTTTGCGGGGGTATACACTGAAGCTTTCTTT	CASSFAGVYTEAFF	NA	NA	TRBV27	TRBJ1-1
TGTGCCAGCAGTGAAACTGGGACAGGCATCTCTGGAAACACCATATATTTT	CASSETGTGISGNTIYF	NA	TRBD1	TRBV6-1	TRBJ1-3
TGTGCCAGCTCCTGGGACTCTTACAATGAGCAGTTCTTC	CASSWDSYNEQFF	NA	NA	TRBV11-1	TRBJ2-1
TGTGCCAGTAGTAGACCGGGACAGGCCTACGAGCAGTACTTC	CASSRPGQAYEQYF	NA	TRBD1	TRBV19	TRBJ2-7
TGTGCCAGCAGGGGGACAGGGTTGGAGGAGCAGTACTTC	CASRGTGLEEQYF	NA	TRBD1	TRBV6-5	TRBJ2-7
TGCGCCAGCAGCCAAGAGGGGGGAGCCCGGGCTGGAAACACCATATATTTT	CASSQEGGARAGNTIYF	NA	NA	TRBV4-1	TRBJ1-3
TGTGCCAGCAGTGACGGGACAAACTATGGCTACACCTTC	CASSDGTNYGYTF	NA	NA	TRBV2	TRBJ1-2
TGTGCCACCCAGGGGTGGCGGACAGGGCGAACCGGGGAGCTGTTTTTT	CATQGWRTGRTGELFF	NA	TRBD1	TRBV19	TRBJ2-2
TGCAGCGTTCAGGGAAACCGACCGAATTCGGGCTATGGCTACACCTTC	CSVQGNRPNSGYGYTF	NA	NA	TRBV29-1	TRBJ1-2
TGTGCCAGCAGTTTAGCCACAGGGGCGAACTTCTTT	CASSLATGANFF	NA	TRBD1	TRBV12-3/TRBV12-4	TRBJ1-1
TGTGCCAGCAGTCCCGGGACAGACTACGAGCAGTACTTC	CASSPGTDYEQYF	NA	TRBD1	TRBV6-5	TRBJ2-7
TGCGCCAGCAGCTTACTAGCCGGAGCGAACACCGGGGAGCTGTTTTTT	CASSLLAGANTGELFF	NA	NA	TRBV5-1	TRBJ2-2